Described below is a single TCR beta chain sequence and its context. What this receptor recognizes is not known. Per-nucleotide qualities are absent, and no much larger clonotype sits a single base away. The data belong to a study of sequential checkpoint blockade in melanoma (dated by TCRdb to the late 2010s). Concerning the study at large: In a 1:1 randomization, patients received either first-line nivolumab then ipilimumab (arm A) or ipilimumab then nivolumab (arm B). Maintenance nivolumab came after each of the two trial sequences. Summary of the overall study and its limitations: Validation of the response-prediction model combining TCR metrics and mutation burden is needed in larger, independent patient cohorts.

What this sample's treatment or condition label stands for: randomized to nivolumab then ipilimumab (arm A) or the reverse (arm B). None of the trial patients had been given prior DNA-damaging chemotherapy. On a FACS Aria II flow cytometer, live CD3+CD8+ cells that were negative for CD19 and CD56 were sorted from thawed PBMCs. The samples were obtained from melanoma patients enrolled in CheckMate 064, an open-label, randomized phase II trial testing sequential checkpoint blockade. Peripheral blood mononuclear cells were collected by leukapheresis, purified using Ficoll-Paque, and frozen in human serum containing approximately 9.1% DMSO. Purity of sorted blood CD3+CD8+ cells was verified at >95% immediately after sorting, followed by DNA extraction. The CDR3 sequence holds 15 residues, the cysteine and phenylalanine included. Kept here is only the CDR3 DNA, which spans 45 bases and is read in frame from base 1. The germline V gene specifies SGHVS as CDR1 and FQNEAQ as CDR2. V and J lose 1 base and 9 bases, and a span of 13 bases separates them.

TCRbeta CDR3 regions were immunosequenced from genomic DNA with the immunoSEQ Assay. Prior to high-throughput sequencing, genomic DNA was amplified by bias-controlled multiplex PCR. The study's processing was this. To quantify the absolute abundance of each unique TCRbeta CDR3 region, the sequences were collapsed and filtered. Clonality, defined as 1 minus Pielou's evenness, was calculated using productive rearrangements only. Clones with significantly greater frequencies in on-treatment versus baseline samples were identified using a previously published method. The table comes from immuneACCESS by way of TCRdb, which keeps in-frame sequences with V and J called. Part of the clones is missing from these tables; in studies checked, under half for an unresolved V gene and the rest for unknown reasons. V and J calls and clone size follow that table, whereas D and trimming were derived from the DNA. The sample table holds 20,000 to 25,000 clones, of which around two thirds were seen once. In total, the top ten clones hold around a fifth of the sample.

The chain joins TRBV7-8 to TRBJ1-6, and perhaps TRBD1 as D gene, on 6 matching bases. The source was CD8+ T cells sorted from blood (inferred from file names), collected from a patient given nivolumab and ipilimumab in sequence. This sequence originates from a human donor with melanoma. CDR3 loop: CASSLGSGGGSPLHF. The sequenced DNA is TGTGCCAGCAGCTTAGGAAGCGGGGGCGGTTCACCCCTCCACTTT.